This T cell receptor beta chain was sequenced for a study of blood T cell repertoires in COVID-19. Study processing details: Counts of nucleated cells, estimated from reference gene primer amplification, were obtained. Some clones are missing from TCRdb's copy, which holds only in-frame ones; the method was immunoSEQ multiplex PCR. D and trimming come from the DNA, and the V and J calls and clone size come from that table. This sample carries a few hundred thousand clones, 75% to 90% of them seen once, and the ten largest clones take around 2.1%. The CDR3 length is 17 residues. CDR1 SGHVS and CDR2 FQNEAQ come from the germline V gene. V dropped 0 bases and J dropped 1 base, with 13 bases sitting between them.

Sequencing used PBMCs or T cells enriched from blood (not recorded which). This sequence originates from a young man who had recovered from COVID-19. The rearrangement links TRBV7-8 to TRBJ2-4; D unclear. The CDR3 is CASSLAVPRVAKNIQYF. Written as DNA, the CDR3 is TGTGCCAGCAGCTTAGCCGTCCCTAGAGTGGCCAAAAACATTCAGTACTTC.